Below are 9 T cell receptor beta chains sequenced from a single sample in a study of technical replicates of blood from a handful of donors. Assay: immunoSEQ multiplex PCR; the TCRdb copy retains only in-frame clones and omits some. The sample yields 45,000 to 55,000 clones, approximately 94% seen once. The specimen sequenced was T cells isolated from PBMCs. The receptor source for this set is a human donor in good health.

This clone was detected only a few times. The rearrangement uses TRBV12-5 and TRBJ1-1; the match to TRBD1 covers 8 bases. The CDR3 consists of 18 residues. Germline CDR1 LGHNT, CDR2 FRNRAP. V was pared by 0 bases and J by 4 bases, with 13 bases of the junction left unmatched. The CDR3 DNA reads TGTGCTAGTGGTTTGGTAAGGATTATCGGACAGGGAATCACTGAAGCTTTCTTT. It encodes CASGLVRIIGQGITEAFF.

The rearrangement joins TRBV20-1 to TRBJ1-2, with 7 nucleotides matching TRBD1. This CDR3 is 11 amino acids long. V dropped 6 bases and J dropped 4; count of bases not matched to a gene: 2. CDR1 DFQATT and CDR2 SNEGSKA come from the germline V gene (reference sequence). Here the CDR3 reads CSARDSYGYTF. The CDR3 nucleotides read TGCAGTGCCAGGGACAGCTATGGCTACACCTTC.

CDR3: CASSTDNQPQHF. CDR3 DNA sequence: TGTGCCAGTAGCACAGACAATCAGCCCCAGCATTTT. V is TRBV19 and J is TRBJ1-5; no reliable D call. CDR1 is LNHDA, CDR2 SQIVND, per germline (reference sequence). Trimming cost V 6 bases and J 3 bases, with 6 bases left between them. The length of the CDR3 is 12 residues.

The V gene is TRBV7-3, the J gene TRBJ1-1; D not resolved. V was clipped by 1 base and J by 7 bases, with 10 bases between them. The length of the CDR3 is 13 residues. Germline lookup yields CDR1 SGHTA and CDR2 FQGTGA. Written as DNA, the CDR3 is TGTGCCAGCAGCTTAATTGAACGGAGTGAAGCTTTCTTT. Protein: CASSLIERSEAFF.

The DNA of the CDR3 is TGTGCCTGGAGTGCACAAGGGGGTACCTACAATGAGCAGTTCTTC. This sequence encodes CAWSAQGGTYNEQFF. The chain links TRBV30 to TRBJ2-1, with TRBD1 as a possible D gene (6 bases). Germline V gene lookup returns CDR1 GTSNPN and CDR2 SVGIG (reference sequence). The CDR3 covers 15 residues. V shed 1 base and J shed 2 bases, with 12 bases lying between them.

The chain is built from TRBV4-1 and TRBJ2-7; no firm D call. CDR1 is MGHRA and CDR2 is YSYEKL in the germline V gene. Trimming stripped 2 bases from V and 3 bases from J, with 5 bases between. The CDR3 totals 12 residues. The CDR3 spells CASSQNFYEQYF. CDR3 nucleotide sequence: TGCGCCAGCAGCCAAAACTTCTACGAGCAGTACTTC.

DNA for the CDR3: TGTGCCAGCAGCTTAGGGGGACTAGCGGCCGGGGAGCTGTTTTTT. Its protein is CASSLGGLAAGELFF. This chain links TRBV7-9 with TRBJ2-2; 11 nucleotides match TRBD2. The CDR3 has 15 residues. Losses at the gene ends were 1 base for V and 6 bases for J; bases not matched to a gene: 1. Germline-derived CDR1 and CDR2 are SEHNR and FQNEAQ (reference sequence).

The sample holds one count of this clone. V usage is TRBV15 and J usage is TRBJ2-1; D is undetermined. CDR3 size: 16 residues. Germline CDR1 LNHNV, CDR2 YYDKDF (reference sequence). V dropped 0 bases and J dropped 8 bases, with 17 bases sitting between them. The CDR3 region is CATSRELPTRSDEQFF. Written as DNA, the CDR3 is TGTGCCACCAGCAGAGAACTACCTACCCGTTCGGATGAGCAGTTCTTC.

The V gene is TRBV30, the J gene TRBJ2-5; TRBD2 aligns across 8 bases. The V gene end was trimmed by 4 bases and the J gene end by 5 bases; junction bases not matched to a gene: 9. CDR3 length: 14 amino acids. The germline V gene has CDR1 GTSNPN and CDR2 SVGIG (reference sequence). In DNA, the CDR3 is TGTGCCTGGAAACCCTTAGCGGGATCTGAGACCCAGTACTTC. Translated, it gives CAWKPLAGSETQYF.